This T cell receptor beta chain appears in the sequencing data of a study of post-analysis software for immune sequencing data. Across the study: Included courses were relapsing-remitting and secondary progressive multiple sclerosis; progressive-relapsing multiple sclerosis was also included.

Carried by the TCR beta cDNA libraries were unique molecular identifiers. The T cell input of about 0.85 to 10 million gave a few hundred thousand cDNA molecules. TCRdb re-called the PCR reads through MiXCR, storing one row per CDR3 protein. The sample yields fewer than 850,000 distinct CDR3 sequences, 25% to 30% seen once. As for this clonotype: No antigen is known for it.

Per germline, CDR1 SGHRS and CDR2 YFSETQ. V lost 6 bases and J 1 base, leaving 18 bases between the germline ends. This CDR3 has 16 residues. Overall study results and limits: People with multiple sclerosis had a significantly lower normalized Chao1 diversity than controls did. Compared with controls, patients had more of about five TRBV segments, including TRBV5-6, TRBV5-1 and TRBV20-1.

Sequencing used blood. The V gene is TRBV5-1, the J gene TRBJ2-3; D call uncertain. This TCR derives from a girl aged 5-17 years with multiple sclerosis. The CDR3 protein is CASTSDPSFRTDTQYF. The CDR3 DNA reads TGCGCCAGCACCTCAGACCCTTCCTTCCGCACAGATACGCAGTATTTT.